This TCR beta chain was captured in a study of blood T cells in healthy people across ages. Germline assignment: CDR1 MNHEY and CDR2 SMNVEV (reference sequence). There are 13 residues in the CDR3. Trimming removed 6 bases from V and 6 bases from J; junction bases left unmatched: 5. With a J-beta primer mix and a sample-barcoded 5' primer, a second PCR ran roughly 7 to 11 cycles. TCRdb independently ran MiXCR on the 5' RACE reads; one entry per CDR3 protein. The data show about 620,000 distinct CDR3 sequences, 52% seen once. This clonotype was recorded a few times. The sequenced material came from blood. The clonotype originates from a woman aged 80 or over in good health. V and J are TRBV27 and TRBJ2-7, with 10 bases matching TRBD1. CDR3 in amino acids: CASRRQGATEQYF. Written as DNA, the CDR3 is TGTGCCAGCAGGCGACAGGGGGCTACCGAGCAGTACTTC.